The clone carrying this T cell receptor (beta chain) occurred once. The sample belongs to a study of control samples from healthy donors and cancer patients. Profiled with immunoSEQ multiplex PCR; TCRdb holds only in-frame clones, not every one. The sample contains 100,000 to 150,000 clones, more than 90% of which appear only once. CDR3 length: 12 residues. V trimming: 6 bases; J trimming: 4 bases; junction bases outside the gene matches: 2. Per germline, CDR1 SQVTM and CDR2 ANQGSEA. The genes are TRBV29-1 and TRBJ1-2; 10 bases are shared with TRBD1. The material sequenced was blood. The clonotype originates from a man aged 18 to 30 in good health. In DNA, the CDR3 is TGCAGCGTATGGACAGGGGGCTATGGCTACACCTTC. Translating it yields CSVWTGGYGYTF.